This entry lists 16 T cell receptor beta chains sequenced from one sample in a study of control samples from healthy donors and cancer patients. Data came from immunoSEQ multiplex PCR; TCRdb stores just in-frame clones and leaves some out. The table has roughly 59,000 clones, roughly nine tenths seen once. Sequencing was carried out using PBMCs. Receptors were obtained from a man in his forties with colorectal cancer.

This chain joins TRBV5-1 and TRBJ1-3; D is ambiguous. The CDR3 consists of 14 residues. Germline-derived CDR1 and CDR2 are SGHRS and YFSETQ. With 0 bases removed from V and 0 bases from J, the gap between germline ends came to 4 bases. CDR3 coding DNA: TGCGCCAGCAGCTTGGAAGCCTCTGGAAACACCATATATTTT. This gives the protein CASSLEASGNTIYF.

The V and J genes are TRBV5-4 and TRBJ1-2; TRBD1 aligns across 8 bases. This CDR3 has 14 residues. V gave up 4 bases and J gave up 8 bases; unmatched junction bases: 10. Germline V CDR1 and CDR2: SGHNT, YYREEE (reference sequence). The CDR3 DNA follows: TGTGCCAGCAGCCATCACGGGACAGGCCACGGCTACACCTTC. Translated, it gives CASSHHGTGHGYTF.

This rearrangement joins TRBV5-1 to TRBJ1-6, with 11 bases identical to TRBD1. Germline lookup yields CDR1 SGHRS and CDR2 YFSETQ. V lost 6 bases, J lost 5 bases, and 4 bases stayed unmatched. The CDR3 contains 15 residues. The CDR3 region has the DNA TGCGCCAGCAAGGACAGGGGGCTTGATAATTCACCCCTCCACTTT. It translates to CASKDRGLDNSPLHF.

This chain uses TRBV6-5 with TRBJ2-7, with D perhaps given as TRBD1 or TRBD2 (5 bases each). The ends were cut back, 8 bases at V and 2 bases at J, with 16 bases in the middle. This CDR3 has 14 residues. Per the germline V gene, CDR1 is MNHEY and CDR2 is SVGAGI. CDR3 bases: TGTGCCAGCTCGTACGAGGGGCAAACCTACGAGCAGTACTTC. It encodes CASSYEGQTYEQYF.

The chain's CDR3 is CASSSRDTNTEAFF. CDR3 in DNA: TGTGCCAGCAGTTCCCGGGACACGAACACTGAAGCTTTCTTT. The chain couples TRBV6-4 to TRBJ1-1; a possible D gene is TRBD1 (6 bases). The CDR3 has 14 amino acids. The germline V gene encodes CDR1 MRHNA and CDR2 SNTAGT. Trimming stripped 5 bases from V and 1 base from J, with 11 bases between.

This clone was counted once. This chain connects TRBV2 to TRBJ1-1; no clear D. This CDR3 region has 13 residues. The V end was cut by 7 bases, the J end by 6 bases, with 15 bases between. From germline, CDR1 is SNHLY and CDR2 FYNNEI. In nucleotides, the CDR3 is TGTGCCAGCAAGTGGACCTTTGGCCCTGAAGCTTTCTTT. This translates into CASKWTFGPEAFF.

The chain joins TRBV6-5 to TRBJ1-1, with TRBD1 matching 7 bases. The CDR3 extends over 15 amino acids. The V gene's germline CDR1 is MNHEY and CDR2 SVGAGI. The trim removed 5 bases at V and 0 bases at J, leaving 6 bases unmatched. Written as DNA, the CDR3 is TGTGCCAGCAGTAAGACCGGGACAGTGAACACTGAAGCTTTCTTT. The encoded protein is CASSKTGTVNTEAFF.

The V and J genes are TRBV18 and TRBJ1-1; D unresolved. CDR3 length: 13 amino acids. Germline assignment: CDR1 KGHSH and CDR2 LQKENI. V lost 7 bases, J lost 1 base, and 10 bases lay in between. CDR3 residues: CASFQTWNTEAFF. CDR3 in DNA: TGTGCCAGCTTCCAGACCTGGAACACTGAAGCTTTCTTT.

V usage is TRBV19 and J usage is TRBJ1-4; 12 positions match TRBD1. There are 13 residues in the CDR3. V lost 8 bases to trimming and J lost 7 bases; unmatched junction nucleotides: 2. The germline V gene has CDR1 LNHDA and CDR2 SQIVND (reference sequence). The CDR3 region is CASGDRGREKLFF. Written as DNA, the CDR3 is TGTGCCAGTGGGGACAGGGGGCGTGAAAAACTGTTTTTT.

This clone appeared a single time. The chain joins TRBV7-9 to TRBJ2-1; 10 bases are a match to TRBD2. The length of the CDR3 is 18 residues. The germline CDR1 and CDR2 sequences are SEHNR and FQNEAQ (reference sequence). The ends lost 5 bases at V and 0 bases at J; junction bases unmatched: 10. As DNA, the CDR3 is TGTGCCAGCAGCCCCCCCTTAGCGGGGGGCACCTCCTACAATGAGCAGTTCTTC. This codes for CASSPPLAGGTSYNEQFF.

The chain uses TRBV19 and TRBJ1-5, with a possible D match to TRBD1 (5 bases). Germline CDR1 and CDR2: LNHDA and SQIVND (reference sequence). The CDR3 has 15 amino acids. Trimming shortened V by 5 bases and J by 4 bases, and 15 bases separated the two germline ends. Here the CDR3 DNA reads TGTGCCAGTAGTCTCGACAGCACTTTAAATCAGCCCCAGCATTTT. Protein: CASSLDSTLNQPQHF.

The CDR3 region has the DNA TGCGCCAGCAGCCACGCAGACAGGGACAATGAGCAGTTCTTC. This codes for CASSHADRDNEQFF. The rearrangement joins TRBV4-1 to TRBJ2-1; 7 bases line up with TRBD1. V was clipped by 3 bases and J by 5 bases; unmatched bases: 4. CDR1 is MGHRA, CDR2 YSYEKL, per germline. CDR3 length: 14 amino acids.

The chain employs TRBV5-1 and TRBJ1-1; no definite D call. CDR1 is SGHRS, CDR2 YFSETQ, per germline. V was cut by 3 bases and J by 0 bases, with 12 bases left in between. This CDR3 comprises 15 residues. The CDR3 protein is CASSSSSIMNTEAFF. Written as DNA, the CDR3 is TGCGCCAGCAGCTCCAGCTCGATCATGAACACTGAAGCTTTCTTT. Using reference TRBV5-1 and TRBJ1-1 for the parts outside the CDR3, the full variable domain is KAGVTQTPRYLIKTRGQQVTLSCSPISGHRSVSWYQQTPGQGLQFLFEYFSETQRNKGNFPGRFSGRQFSNSRSEMNVSTLELGDSALYLCASSSSSIMNTEAFFGQGTRLTVV.

This chain connects TRBV6-5 to TRBJ2-5; no reliable D call. V was trimmed by 2 bases and J by 5 bases, leaving 15 bases between them. Looked up from germline, CDR1 is MNHEY and CDR2 is SVGAGI. The CDR3 length is 15 residues. The CDR3 coding sequence is TGTGCCAGCAGTTACAATTACCCCAACGGGGAGACCCAGTACTTC. Protein product: CASSYNYPNGETQYF.

The V call is TRBV20-1, the J call TRBJ1-5, with a weak D call TRBD1 (5 bases). From germline, CDR1 is DFQATT and CDR2 SNEGSKA (reference sequence). This CDR3 comprises 13 residues. The V gene lost 3 bases and the J gene lost 7 bases, with 13 bases spanning the gap. Here the CDR3 DNA reads TGCAGTGCTAGTCCGGGACCGCGGCAGCCCCAGCATTTT. It yields the protein CSASPGPRQPQHF.

The chain uses TRBV5-1 and TRBJ1-1; D might be TRBD1 (5 bases). Germline CDR1 is SGHRS and CDR2 is YFSETQ. The CDR3 loop spans 14 amino acids. Trimming took 4 bases from V and 4 from J, leaving 14 bases between them. The CDR3 sequence: CASSRTAGSTEAFF. As DNA, the CDR3 is TGCGCCAGCAGCCGCACCGCAGGGAGCACTGAAGCTTTCTTT.